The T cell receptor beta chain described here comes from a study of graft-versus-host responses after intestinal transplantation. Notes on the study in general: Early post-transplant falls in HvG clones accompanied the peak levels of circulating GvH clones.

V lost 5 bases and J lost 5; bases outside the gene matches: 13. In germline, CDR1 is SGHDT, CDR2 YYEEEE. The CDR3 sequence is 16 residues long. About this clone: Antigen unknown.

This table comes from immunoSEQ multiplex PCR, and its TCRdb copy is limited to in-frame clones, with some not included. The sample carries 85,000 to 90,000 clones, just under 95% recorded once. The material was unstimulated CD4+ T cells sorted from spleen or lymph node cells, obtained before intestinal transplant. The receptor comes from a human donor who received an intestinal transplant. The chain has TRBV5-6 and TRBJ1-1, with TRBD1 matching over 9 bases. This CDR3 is CASSHVGGQGATEAFF. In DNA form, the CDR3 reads TGTGCCAGCAGTCATGTCGGGGGACAGGGAGCGACTGAAGCTTTCTTT.